This T cell receptor (beta chain) came from a study of blood T cell repertoires in COVID-19. Libraries were prepared by immunoSEQ multiplex PCR; TCRdb keeps only in-frame clonotypes and omits some of them. The sample holds fewer than 200,000 clones, about 85% seen once. The V gene's germline CDR1 is WNHNN and CDR2 SYGVQD (reference sequence). CDR3 length: 16 residues. Trimming cost V 6 bases and J 4 bases; bases outside gene matches: 13. The receptor's source is a man aged 60 to 75 who had recovered from COVID-19. The sample was peripheral blood. The V and J genes are TRBV10-1 and TRBJ2-7; 9 bases agree with TRBD1. CDR3 coding DNA: TGCGCCAGCAGACCTCCGGGACAGGGTCGAGGTTACGAGCAGTACTTC. Residues: CASRPPGQGRGYEQYF.